This TCR beta chain is drawn from a study of technical replicates of blood from a few donors. Data came from immunoSEQ multiplex PCR; TCRdb stores just in-frame clones and leaves some out. Of fewer than 65,000 clones listed, around nine tenths are singletons. The V end was cut by 1 base, the J end by 0 bases, with 7 bases between. Germline CDR1 and CDR2: LNHNV and YYDKDF (reference sequence). The CDR3 spans 16 residues. The sample taken for sequencing was PBMCs. V is TRBV15 and J is TRBJ2-6; D ambiguous. This clonotype was sampled from a human donor in good health. Some clones in this sample may be carry-over from other donors' samples. CDR3 DNA sequence: TGTGCCACCAGCAGAGTGCGAACCTCTGGGGCCAACGTCCTGACTTTC. Protein product: CATSRVRTSGANVLTF.